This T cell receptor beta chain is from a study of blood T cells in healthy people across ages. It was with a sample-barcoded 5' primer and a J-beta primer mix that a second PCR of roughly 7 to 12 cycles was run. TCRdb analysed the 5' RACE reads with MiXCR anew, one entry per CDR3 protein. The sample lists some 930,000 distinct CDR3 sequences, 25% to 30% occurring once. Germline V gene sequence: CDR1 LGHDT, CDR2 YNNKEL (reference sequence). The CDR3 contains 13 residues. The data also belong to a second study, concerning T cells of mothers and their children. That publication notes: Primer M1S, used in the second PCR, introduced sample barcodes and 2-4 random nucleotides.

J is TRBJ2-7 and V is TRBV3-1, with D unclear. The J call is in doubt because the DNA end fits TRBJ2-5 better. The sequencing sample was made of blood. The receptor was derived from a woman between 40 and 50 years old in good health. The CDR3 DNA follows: TGTGCCAGCAGCCAAGAGGCTCATACGACCCAGTACTTC. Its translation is CASSQEAHTTQYF.